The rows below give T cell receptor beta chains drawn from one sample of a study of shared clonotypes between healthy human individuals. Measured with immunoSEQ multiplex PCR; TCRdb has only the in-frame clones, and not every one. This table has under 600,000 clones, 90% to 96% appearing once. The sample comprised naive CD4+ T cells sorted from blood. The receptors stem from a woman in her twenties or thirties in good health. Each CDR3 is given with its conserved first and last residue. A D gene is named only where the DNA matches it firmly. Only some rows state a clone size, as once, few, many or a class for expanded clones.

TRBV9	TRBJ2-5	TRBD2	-	TGTGCCAGCAGCCCCCGACTAGCGGGAGGGATTGAGACCCAGTACTTC	CASSPRLAGGIETQYF
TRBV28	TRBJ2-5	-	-	TGTGCCAGCAGATTCACCGACTGGCGCCGTGAGACCCAGTACTTC	CASRFTDWRRETQYF
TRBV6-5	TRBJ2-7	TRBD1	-	TGTGCCAGCAGTGCGGGACAGGGTTTCCACGAGCAGTACTTC	CASSAGQGFHEQYF
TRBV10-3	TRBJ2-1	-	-	TGTGCCATCAGTGACTTGAATGAGCAGTTCTTC	CAISDLNEQFF
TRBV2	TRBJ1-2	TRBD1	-	TGTGCCAGCAGCGAGACAGGGCGCGGCTACACCTTC	CASSETGRGYTF
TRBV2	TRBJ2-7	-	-	TGTGCCAGCAGTCCGGGAGAGTACTACGAGCAGTACTTC	CASSPGEYYEQYF
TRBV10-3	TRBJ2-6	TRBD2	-	TGTGCCATCAGTGCTGTTAGCGGGGGAAACTCTGGGGCCAACGTCCTGACTTTC	CAISAVSGGNSGANVLTF
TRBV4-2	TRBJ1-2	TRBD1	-	TGTGCCAGCAGCCCGGACAGGTTTAACTATGGCTACACCTTC	CASSPDRFNYGYTF
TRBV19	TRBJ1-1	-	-	TGTGCCAGTAGTGTCCAACCACAGGTCGGGGTGGAGAACACTGAAGCTTTCTTT	CASSVQPQVGVENTEAFF
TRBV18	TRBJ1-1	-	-	TGTGCCAGCTCACCGTTTCGGCAGGGCTGGGGTGGGTTATCTGAAGCTTTCTTT	CASSPFRQGWGGLSEAFF
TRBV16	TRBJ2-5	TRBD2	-	TGTGCCAGCAGCCAATTATCGGCGGGAGGGCAGCAAGAGACCCAGTACTTC	CASSQLSAGGQQETQYF
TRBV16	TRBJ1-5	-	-	TGTGCCAGCAGCCAGCAGGGAGATCAGCCCCAGCATTTT	CASSQQGDQPQHF
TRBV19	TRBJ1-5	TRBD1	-	TGTGCCAGTAGTAGACAGGGTTCCAATCAGCCCCAGCATTTT	CASSRQGSNQPQHF
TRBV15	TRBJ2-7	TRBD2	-	TGTGCCACCAGCGGGGGGGTATGGAAGGGTAACTACGAGCAGTACTTC	CATSGGVWKGNYEQYF
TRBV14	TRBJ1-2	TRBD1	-	TGTGCCAGCAGCGGAGGGGGCTTTGGCTACACCTTC	CASSGGGFGYTF
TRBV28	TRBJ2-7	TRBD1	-	TGTGCCAGCAGCGAGATAGGACAGGCCAACTACGAGCAGTACTTC	CASSEIGQANYEQYF
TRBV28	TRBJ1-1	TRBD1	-	TGTGCCAGCTTGGACAGGGGGCTGGCTTTCTTT	CASLDRGLAFF
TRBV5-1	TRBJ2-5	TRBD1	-	TGCGCCAGCAGCTTGCGACAGGGGGCCGAAGAGACCCAGTACTTC	CASSLRQGAEETQYF
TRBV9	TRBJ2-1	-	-	TGTGCCAGCAGCGTAGGGCTGGGGGAGCAGTTCTTC	CASSVGLGEQFF
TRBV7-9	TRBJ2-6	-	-	TGTGCCAGCAGCTTAGAGGGCACCCCCCTCTCTGGGGCCAACGTCCTGACTTTC	CASSLEGTPLSGANVLTF
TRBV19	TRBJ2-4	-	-	TGTGCCAGTAGTCGCCCCCAGGTTACAAACATTCAGTACTTC	CASSRPQVTNIQYF
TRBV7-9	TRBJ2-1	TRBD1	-	TGTGCCAGCAGCCAGGGACAGACTTCCCTCAATGAGCAGTTCTTC	CASSQGQTSLNEQFF
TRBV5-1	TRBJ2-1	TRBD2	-	TGCGCCAGCAGCACTGGACTAGCGGGAGCAGGGAATGAGCAGTTCTTC	CASSTGLAGAGNEQFF
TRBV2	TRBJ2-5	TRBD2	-	TGTGCCAGCAGACAGGGACTAGCCGGGACAGAGACCCAGTACTTC	CASRQGLAGTETQYF
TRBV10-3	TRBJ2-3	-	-	TGTGCCATCAGTGAAGCAAATACGCAGTATTTT	CAISEANTQYF
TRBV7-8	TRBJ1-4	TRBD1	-	TGTGCCAGCAGCCCGACAGGGGGGGAAAAACTGTTTTTT	CASSPTGGEKLFF
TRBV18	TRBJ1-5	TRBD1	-	TGTGCCAGCTCACCGCCGGGACAGAGTTATTCCCCCCATTATAGCAATCAGCCCCAGCATTTT	CASSPPGQSYSPHYSNQPQHF
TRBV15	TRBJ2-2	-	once	TGTGCCACCAGCAGAAACAAGATCACCGGGGAGCTGTTTTTT	CATSRNKITGELFF
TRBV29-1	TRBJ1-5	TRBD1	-	TGCAGCGTTCTGCAGGAAGGACAGGGAGATCAGCCCCAGCATTTT	CSVLQEGQGDQPQHF
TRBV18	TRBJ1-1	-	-	TGTGCCAGCTCATCCAGGGAGAACACTGAAGCTTTCTTT	CASSSRENTEAFF
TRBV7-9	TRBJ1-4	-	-	TGTGCCAGCCCAACCGGGCCCGAAAAACTGTTTTTT	CASPTGPEKLFF
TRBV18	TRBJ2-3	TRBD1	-	TGTGCCAGCTCACCACCCGGGACAGGGATGACAGATACGCAGTATTTT	CASSPPGTGMTDTQYF
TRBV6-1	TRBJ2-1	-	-	TGTGCCACCTCCTACTCCATAGCTAATGAGCAGTTCTTC	CATSYSIANEQFF
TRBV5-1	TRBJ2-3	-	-	TGCGCCACCGCGACCCTCGGAGGCTCTAGCACAGATACGCAGTATTTT	CATATLGGSSTDTQYF
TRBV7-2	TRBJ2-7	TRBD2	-	TGTGCCAGCAGCTTAGGATTGGGACTAACCTACGAGCAGTACTTC	CASSLGLGLTYEQYF
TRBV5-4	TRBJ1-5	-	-	TGTGCCAGCAGCTTGGTTCCAGGCGGCAATCAGCCCCAGCATTTT	CASSLVPGGNQPQHF
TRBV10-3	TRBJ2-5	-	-	TGTGCCATCAGTGAGTCGACGGAGACCCAGTACTTC	CAISESTETQYF